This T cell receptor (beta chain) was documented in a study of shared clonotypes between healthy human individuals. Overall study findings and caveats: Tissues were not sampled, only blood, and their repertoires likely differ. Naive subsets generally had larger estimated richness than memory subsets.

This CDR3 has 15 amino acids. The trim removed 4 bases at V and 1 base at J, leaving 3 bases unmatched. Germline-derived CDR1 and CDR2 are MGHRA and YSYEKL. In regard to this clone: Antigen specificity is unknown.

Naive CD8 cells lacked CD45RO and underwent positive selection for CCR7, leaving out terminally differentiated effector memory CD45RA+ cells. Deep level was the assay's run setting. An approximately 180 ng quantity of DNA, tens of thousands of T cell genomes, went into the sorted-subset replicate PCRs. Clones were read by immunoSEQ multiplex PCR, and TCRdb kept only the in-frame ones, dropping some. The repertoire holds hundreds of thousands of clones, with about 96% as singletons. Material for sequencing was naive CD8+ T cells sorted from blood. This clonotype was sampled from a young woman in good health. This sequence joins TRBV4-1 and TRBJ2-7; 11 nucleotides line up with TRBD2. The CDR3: CASSLRTSGSYEQYF. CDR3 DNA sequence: TGCGCCAGCAGCCTTCGGACTAGCGGGTCCTACGAGCAGTACTTC.